This record concerns one T cell receptor (beta chain) sequence. Its antigen is currently not known. These data are taken from a study of cytomegalovirus exposure and HLA in healthy donors (dated by TCRdb to 2016 to 2017). Study-level background: According to an earlier analysis of a few hundred of the donors, some 180 million T cells yielded over 90 million unique TCR beta sequences and 276 Gb of sequence data. The later analysis used no new phenotypic data to find candidate immune exposures, relying instead on TCR beta sequences and their occurrence across donors. Among 300 to 500 genotyped donors of the cohort, an average of around 220,000 unique TCR beta nucleotide sequences was sequenced per donor, of which about 19% were non-productive. Donor age, sex, ethnicity and CMV serostatus were compiled together with the repertoire data. About 280 gigabases of sequencing data and roughly 90 million unique TCR sequences were included in an early release covering about 700 HLA-typed donors. High-throughput TCR immunosequencing, statistical association of individual TCRs with disease status, and machine learning were combined to predict cytomegalovirus infection status. In a later genetic analysis, genome-wide SNP genotypes for about 55% of the 666 donors were used, and that subset was treated as a discovery cohort. A handful of DR-DQ haplotypes were treated as single units for association and clustering because of strong linkage in the cohort. A later analysis re-examined previously published TCR beta repertoires from roughly 720 donors and added high-resolution HLA genotyping to investigate patterns of TCR occurrence. Among the roughly 430 genotyped donors, around 81% belonged to the genetic ancestry cluster associated with self-reported Caucasian donors. Both class I and class II loci were covered by HLA typing, at four-digit resolution. The number of donors typed differed by locus, with roughly 629-640 for A, B, C, DRB1 and DQB1, 522 for DQA1, about 610 for DPA1, and some 470 for DPB1. The study aimed to test whether signatures of past pathogen exposure could be identified by cataloging public T cell receptors. All discovery cohort repertoires had been generated using a single sequencing platform. A separate validation cohort of 100 to 150 different subjects was used in addition to the roughly 640-subject first cohort. To decide whether each TCR beta V gene segment behaved as functional or pseudogenic, an earlier analysis of approximately 620 of the donors relied on high-throughput TCR beta sequencing. Using immunosequencing, the study profiled T cell repertoires from fewer than 700 subjects and related those repertoires to cytomegalovirus serostatus. Results and caveats for the whole study, not just this receptor: The earlier analysis of about 600 of the donors excluded around 17 rarely observed V segments, including chromosome 9 orphons, because counts were too low. According to a later analysis, parvovirus B19, influenza, CMV and Epstein-Barr virus appeared linked to several top co-occurrence clusters. The only immune exposure information available for the cohort was CMV serostatus. In this cohort, only TCR beta chains were sequenced, and detectable features were limited by the absence of alpha or paired-chain data. A later analysis found that TCR association rates varied across HLA loci, with DRB1 alleles showing the most associated TCRs and HLA-C alleles the fewest. A cluster of highly shared sequence variants was judged likely to be a technical artifact of the sequencing pipeline. The study gave a list of around 170 TCR beta chains associated with cytomegalovirus. When HLA alleles, especially DR and DQ, strongly co-occurred, TCR associations were difficult to assign to individual alleles. Specific HLA alleles were associated with 15,000 to 20,000 TCR beta sequences at a false discovery rate of 0.05 in a later analysis. In a later genetic analysis, fewer N-insertions in productive TCRs were reported among donors in an Asian-associated ancestry cluster than the roughly 640-donor mean. Broadly in line with IMGT annotations, most TCR beta V segments showed up in productive rearrangements about 90% or about 30% of the time in an earlier analysis of under 700 of the donors. A later genetic analysis associated a missense DCLRE1C variant with V-gene and J-gene trimming of TCR beta chains, and an independent cohort replicated the association. Most CMV-associated TCR beta chains appeared to be HLA-restricted in a later analysis, and the HLA associations seemed to be driven largely by CMV exposure. In vitro tests confirmed that a few of the cytomegalovirus-associated TCR beta chains recognize cytomegalovirus antigens. A further reported finding was that TCR beta sequences accurately predicted the HLA-A and HLA-B alleles for most subjects in the first cohort. Because HLA typing was missing for some donors at each locus, association tests included only the typed subset. In a later analysis, HLA-associated TCR beta chains were found to be more clonally expanded and to have lower generation probabilities than equally common non-associated chains. Cytomegalovirus status was reported to be diagnosed by the classifier with high specificity and sensitivity in both the original and validation cohorts. Linkage disequilibrium might explain the correlated functional status among segregating V segments, but an unknown experimental factor could not be ruled out. The presence/absence analyses assumed that sequencing depth was roughly uniform across donors, and that assumption may not be true. The authors suggested that the approach could potentially be generalized to other disease states and immunological phenotypes. Some IMGT-functional V segments, including TRBV6-2 and TRBV6-3, could not be told apart with the 87-base-pair reads, so those segments were excluded. Across donors, most TCR sequences were observed very rarely, whereas some public TCRs were present in many individuals.

To prepare the library, the immunoSEQ multiplex PCR assay was applied. For the multiplex PCR, a mixture combining 60 forward primers for TCR Vbeta segments and 13 reverse primers for TCR Jbeta segments was used. The CDR3 region of rearranged TCR beta genes was amplified from genomic DNA with a multiplex PCR assay. On the Illumina HiSeq System, the amplified TCR beta libraries were sequenced as 87-base-pair reads. The paper's processing steps were these. A later analysis counted approximately 84 million unique TCR beta chains across the 666 repertoires, and some 12 million of these chains were shared by at least two donors. To remove PCR and sequencing errors, raw reads were error-corrected and collapsed into unique sequences using a nearest-neighbor algorithm that merged closely related sequences. V, D and J gene segments were assigned by aligning CDR3 sequences to IMGT reference sequences. For a sequence to be retained, a match of at least six nucleotides was required to both a V gene segment and a J gene segment. Rearrangements were classified as productive when the CDR3 lacked stop codons and remained in frame with V and J, and all other rearrangements were classified as non-productive. CDR3 was defined by IMGT convention, running from the second conserved V-encoded cysteine to the conserved J-encoded phenylalanine. The earlier analysis of some 550 of the donors excluded any sequence lacking an unambiguous match to a single V gene segment. In an earlier analysis of 450 to 700 of the donors, V segments were called functional above 56.7% productive rearrangements and were called segregating when the between-donor standard deviation exceeded 5%. A statistical classification framework was built for diagnosing cytomegalovirus status from the catalog of TCR beta chain sequences. In a later analysis, V and J genes were assigned by comparing TCR nucleotide sequences against IMGT/GENE-DB human TR gene sequences. A later analysis assigned CDR3 sequences and most-parsimonious VDJ recombination scenarios with the TCRdist pipeline. A later analysis defined each TCR beta chain by its CDR3 amino acid sequence plus V-gene family, and excluded reads lacking a unique V-gene family. As a way to deal with suspected cross-contamination and a sequencing artifact, a later analysis dropped 640 or so nucleotide sequences that were highly shared and had low generation probability. For each public chain, a later analysis derived a clonal expansion index from normalized ranks of inferred template counts within each repertoire. A later analysis computed generation probabilities with a VDJ recombination model fitted to out-of-frame rearrangements, and checked the results against IGoR. A later analysis scored TCR-TCR, TCR-HLA and TCR-CMV co-occurrence with hypergeometric tests, applying a repertoire-size bias correction to TCR pairs. A later analysis estimated false discovery rates by permuting HLA or CMV assignments 20 times. In a later analysis, co-occurring TCRs were grouped using DBSCAN, with TCRdist sequence similarity added in when clustering inside HLA-allele-positive subsets. Repertoires with fewer than 30,000 or more than 120,000 public chains were left out of co-occurrence clustering, as were a handful of repertoires with anomalous nucleotide sharing. Drawn from immuneACCESS, this table holds only the in-frame rearrangements with V and J called that TCRdb kept. Clones are partly lost; checked studies trace under half to an unresolved V gene and leave the rest unexplained. D and trimming were read from the DNA, whereas the V and J calls and clone size are those reported in that table. The table for this sample shows 95,000 to 150,000 clones. The top ten constitute approximately 2.6% of the sample.

In total, over 600 healthy bone marrow donors made up the cohort. All cohort members were sampled while nominally healthy, although unrecorded immune exposures were likely present. The donor was CMV seronegative and belonged to the group of 320 or so seronegative cohort members. A peripheral blood sample was collected from each donor, and TCR beta sequencing was performed on peripheral blood mononuclear cells. Genomic DNA was extracted from the blood cell samples with the Qiagen DNeasy Blood Extraction Kit. Relative to germline, V is missing 3 bases and J is missing 10 bases, with 8 bases of the junction outside any gene match. Measured from the cysteine to the phenylalanine, the CDR3 is 14 residues long. Of all the DNA, just the CDR3 is kept, 42 bases in frame from base 1. Sequences SEHNR (CDR1) and FQNEAQ (CDR2) are obtained from the germline V gene (reference sequence).

The rearrangement joined TRBV7-9 to TRBJ2-1, with 8 central nucleotides matching TRBD2. The sample was PBMCs. The TCR sequence derives from a young man in good health and CMV-seronegative. The CDR3 region reads CASSLGAGADEQFF. The sequenced DNA is TGTGCCAGCAGCTTGGGAGCGGGAGCCGACGAGCAGTTCTTC.